The 2 T cell receptor beta chains below all came from one sample that was sequenced in a study of blood T cell repertoires in COVID-19. Libraries were prepared by immunoSEQ multiplex PCR; TCRdb keeps only in-frame clonotypes and omits some of them. The profile shows around 150,000 clones, roughly 85% of them singletons. What was sequenced was peripheral blood. These receptors all stem from a man aged 65-85 years with acute or convalescent COVID-19.

This clone was counted between two and nine times. The rearrangement links TRBV7-3 to TRBJ1-1; TRBD1 aligns across 11 bases. The CDR3 runs to 15 residues. V shed 5 bases and J 4 bases; nucleotides not matched to a gene: 6. Germline V gives CDR1 SGHTA, CDR2 FQGTGA. CDR3 loop: CASSPGTGGTTEAFF. CDR3 nucleotide sequence: TGTGCCAGCAGCCCCGGGACAGGGGGAACCACTGAAGCTTTCTTT.

The CDR3 reads CASSVQGGGETQYF. The CDR3 nucleotides are TGTGCCAGCAGCGTTCAGGGGGGAGGCGAGACCCAGTACTTC. The V call is TRBV9, the J call TRBJ2-5; tentatively, D is TRBD1 (7 bases). Trimming stripped 2 bases from V and 5 bases from J, with 13 bases between. The CDR3 length is 14 residues. Per germline, CDR1 SGDLS and CDR2 YYNGEE.